This T cell receptor (beta chain) was recovered during a study of PD-L1 blockade in urothelial cancer. Study-level background: The patients had undergone anywhere from 0 to 3 prior chemotherapy regimens. The study recovered a median of 141,255 T cells per blood sample. Study-wide results and limits: In blood at 3 weeks, tumor-associated clones expanded more among patients with durable benefit. Pretreatment peripheral blood TCR clonality that fell below the median predicted better survival among the patients studied.

With respect to this clone: Its antigen is undetermined.

Deletions cut 6 bases from V and 3 bases from J, with 19 bases between. This CDR3 has 16 residues. CDR1 is SNHLY, CDR2 FYNNEI, per germline. The table came from immunoSEQ multiplex PCR; TCRdb's copy has only in-frame clones and leaves some out. The table has 45,000 or so clones, 88% seen once; the top ten hold roughly 25%. Time point of the sample: pretreatment peripheral blood. Sequencing was performed on PBMCs, taken around atezolizumab (anti-PD-L1) treatment. The TCR sequence derives from a donor aged 40 or older with urothelial cancer. The genes are TRBV2 and TRBJ2-3, with a tentative D call TRBD1 (5 bases). CDR3 amino acids: CASSPTPAPGTDTQYF. CDR3 bases: TGTGCCAGCAGCCCCACGCCAGCGCCAGGGACAGATACGCAGTATTTT.